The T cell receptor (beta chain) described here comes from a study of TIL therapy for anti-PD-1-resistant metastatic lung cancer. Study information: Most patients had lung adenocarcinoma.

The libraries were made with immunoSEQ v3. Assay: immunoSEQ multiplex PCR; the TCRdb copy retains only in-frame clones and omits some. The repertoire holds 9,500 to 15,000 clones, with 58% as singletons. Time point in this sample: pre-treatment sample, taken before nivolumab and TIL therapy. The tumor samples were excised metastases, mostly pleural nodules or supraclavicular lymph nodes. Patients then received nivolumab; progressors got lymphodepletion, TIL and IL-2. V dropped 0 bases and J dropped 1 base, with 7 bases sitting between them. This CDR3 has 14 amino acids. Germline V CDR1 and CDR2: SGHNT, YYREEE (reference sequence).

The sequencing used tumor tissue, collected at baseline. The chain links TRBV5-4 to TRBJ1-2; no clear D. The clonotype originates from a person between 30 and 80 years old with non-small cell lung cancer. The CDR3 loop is CASSLAGVNYGYTF. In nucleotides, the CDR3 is TGTGCCAGCAGCTTGGCAGGAGTTAACTATGGCTACACCTTC.